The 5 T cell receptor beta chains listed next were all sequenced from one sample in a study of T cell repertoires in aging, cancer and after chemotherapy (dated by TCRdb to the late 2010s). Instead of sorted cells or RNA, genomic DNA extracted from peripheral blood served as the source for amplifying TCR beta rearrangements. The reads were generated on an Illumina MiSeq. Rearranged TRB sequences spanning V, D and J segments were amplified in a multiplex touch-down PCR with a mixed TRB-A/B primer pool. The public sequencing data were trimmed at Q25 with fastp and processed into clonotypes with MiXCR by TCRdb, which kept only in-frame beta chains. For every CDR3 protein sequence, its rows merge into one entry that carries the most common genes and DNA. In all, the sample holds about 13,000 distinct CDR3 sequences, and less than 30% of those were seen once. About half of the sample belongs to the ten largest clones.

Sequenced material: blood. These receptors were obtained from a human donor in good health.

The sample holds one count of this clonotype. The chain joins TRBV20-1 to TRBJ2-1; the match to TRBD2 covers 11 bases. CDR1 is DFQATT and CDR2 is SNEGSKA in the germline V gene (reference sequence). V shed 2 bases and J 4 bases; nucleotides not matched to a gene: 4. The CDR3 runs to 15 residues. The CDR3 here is CSARNSGGAYNEQFF. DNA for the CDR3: TGCAGTGCTAGAAATAGCGGGGGGGCTTACAATGAGCAGTTCTTC.

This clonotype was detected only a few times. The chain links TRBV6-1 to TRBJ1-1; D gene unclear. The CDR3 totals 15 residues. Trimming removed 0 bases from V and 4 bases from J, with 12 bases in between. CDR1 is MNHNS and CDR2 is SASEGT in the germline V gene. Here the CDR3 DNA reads TGTGCCAGCAGTGAAGCGCGAATGGGATTCACTGAAGCTTTCTTT. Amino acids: CASSEARMGFTEAFF.

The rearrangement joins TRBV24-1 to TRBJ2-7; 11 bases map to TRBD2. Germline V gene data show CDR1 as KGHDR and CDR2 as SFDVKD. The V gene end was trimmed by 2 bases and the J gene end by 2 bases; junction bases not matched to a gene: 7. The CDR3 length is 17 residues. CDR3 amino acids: CATSDSSVAGGTYEQYF. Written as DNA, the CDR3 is TGTGCCACCAGTGATTCCTCAGTAGCGGGGGGGACCTACGAGCAGTACTTC.

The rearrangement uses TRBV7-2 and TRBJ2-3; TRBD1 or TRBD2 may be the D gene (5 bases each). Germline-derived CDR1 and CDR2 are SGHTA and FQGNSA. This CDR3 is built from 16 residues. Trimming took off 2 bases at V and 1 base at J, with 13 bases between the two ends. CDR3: CASSLLLRGGTDTQYF. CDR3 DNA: TGTGCCAGCAGCTTACTACTTCGAGGGGGCACAGATACGCAGTATTTT.

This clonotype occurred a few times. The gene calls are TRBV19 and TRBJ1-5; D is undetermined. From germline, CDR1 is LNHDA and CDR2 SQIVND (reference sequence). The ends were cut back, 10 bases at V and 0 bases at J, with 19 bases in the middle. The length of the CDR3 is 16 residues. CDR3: CATKPVDTGSNQPQHF. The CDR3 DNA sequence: TGTGCCACCAAACCCGTCGACACGGGTAGCAATCAGCCCCAGCATTTT.